Below are 22 T cell receptor beta chains sequenced from a single sample in a study of cytomegalovirus exposure and HLA in healthy donors. The study ran its PCR with 60 Vbeta and 13 Jbeta primers. Sequencing used immunoSEQ multiplex PCR; TCRdb keeps in-frame clones, though not all of them. Among more than 90,000 clones listed, approximately 74% were seen once. The sample taken for sequencing was PBMCs. The receptor source for this set is a middle-aged woman in good health and CMV-seronegative.

This clone appeared a single time. This chain links TRBV19 with TRBJ1-1, with TRBD1 as a possible D gene (5 bases). The germline gives CDR1 LNHDA, CDR2 SQIVND (reference sequence). V lost 3 bases, J lost 5 bases, and 10 bases lay in between. CDR3 length equals 13 residues. CDR3 in DNA: TGTGCCAGTAGTATGGGGGGTAGGACTGAAGCTTTCTTT. Amino acids: CASSMGGRTEAFF.

The chain employs TRBV28 and TRBJ2-3; perhaps TRBD1 as D (5 bases). Deletions cut 10 bases from V and 5 bases from J, with 22 bases between. Germline assignment: CDR1 MDHEN and CDR2 SYDVKM. The CDR3 runs to 15 residues. In nucleotides, the CDR3 is TGTGCCACCACCCACAATGTGGCAGACAGAGATACGCAGTATTTT. This codes for CATTHNVADRDTQYF.

This chain joins TRBV29-1 and TRBJ1-1; perhaps TRBD1 as D (5 bases). This CDR3 region has 13 residues. Germline V gene sequence: CDR1 SQVTM, CDR2 ANQGSEA. Trimming took 5 bases from V and 2 from J, leaving 12 bases between them. In DNA form, the CDR3 reads TGCAGCGTTAGGGGCGGGGATAACACTGAAGCTTTCTTT. It yields the protein CSVRGGDNTEAFF.

The V and J genes are TRBV19 and TRBJ1-1; no clear D. CDR1 LNHDA and CDR2 SQIVND come from the germline V gene (reference sequence). This CDR3 has 13 amino acids. The germline V and J ends were trimmed by 5 bases and 7 bases, with 14 bases remaining between them. CDR3 in amino acids: CASSSWTGSEAFF. The CDR3 coding sequence is TGTGCCAGTAGTTCCTGGACCGGGAGTGAAGCTTTCTTT.

CDR3 DNA sequence: TGTGCCAGCAGCACAGCGGGAGTAACAGATACGCAGTATTTT. Translating gives CASSTAGVTDTQYF. The chain carries TRBV14 and TRBJ2-3, with 8 bases matching TRBD2. The CDR3 spans 14 residues. V shed 5 bases and J 3 bases; nucleotides not matched to a gene: 4. The V gene's germline CDR1 is SGHDN and CDR2 FVKESK.

Turning to this clone: The same CDR3 also results from other DNA sequences found in this sample. J is TRBJ2-3 and V is TRBV7-3; 7 bases map to TRBD2. This CDR3 spans 15 amino acids. CDR1 is SGHTA, CDR2 FQGTGA, per germline. The V segment lost 4 bases and the J segment 0 bases; nucleotides outside the gene matches: 4. For the CDR3, the DNA is TGTGCCAGCAGCTCGCTAGCGGTTAGCACAGATACGCAGTATTTT. It translates to CASSSLAVSTDTQYF.

This sequence joins TRBV9 and TRBJ2-7, with TRBD2 as a possible D gene (7 bases). Germline V gene data show CDR1 as SGDLS and CDR2 as YYNGEE. The CDR3 is 17 residues long. Trimming pared 0 bases from V and 8 bases from J, leaving 24 bases between. DNA of the CDR3: TGTGCCAGCAGCGTAGAAGGGGGGGTAGAGAGGATACGACAGCAGTACTTC. It translates to CASSVEGGVERIRQQYF.

The chain recombines TRBV25-1 with TRBJ1-4; D not certain. The CDR3 sequence is 16 residues long. The V end was cut by 3 bases, the J end by 6 bases, with 17 bases between. The germline V gene has CDR1 MGHDK and CDR2 SYGVNS. CDR3 loop: CASSEGRDPNDEKLFF. DNA of the CDR3: TGTGCCAGCAGTGAGGGCAGAGACCCTAACGATGAAAAACTGTTTTTT.

CDR3 sequence (DNA): TGTGCCAGCAGTTATAGCGGGAGAAGCTACAATGAGCAGTTCTTC. As protein: CASSYSGRSYNEQFF. The genes are TRBV6-5 and TRBJ2-1; 9 bases are a match to TRBD2. The trim removed 3 bases at V and 3 bases at J, leaving 3 bases unmatched. CDR3 length equals 15 residues. Germline V gives CDR1 MNHEY, CDR2 SVGAGI.

V usage is TRBV6-5 and J usage is TRBJ2-7; maybe TRBD1 (6 bases). Trimming removed 4 bases at V and 0 bases at J, with 10 bases between. Germline CDR1 reads MNHEY; CDR2 reads SVGAGI. The CDR3 extends over 14 amino acids. For the CDR3, the DNA is TGTGCCAGCAGTTGGAAACAGGGCTCCTACGAGCAGTACTTC. Its translation: CASSWKQGSYEQYF.

V usage is TRBV19 and J usage is TRBJ2-7, with D perhaps matching TRBD2 (6 bases). Germline V gene lookup returns CDR1 LNHDA and CDR2 SQIVND (reference sequence). This CDR3 contains 14 residues. Trimming shortened V by 5 bases and J by 5 bases, and 16 bases separated the two germline ends. DNA of the CDR3: TGTGCCAGTAGTCCCGGGGGATCCATCCACGAGCAGTACTTC. This gives the protein CASSPGGSIHEQYF.

J is TRBJ2-7 and V is TRBV4-2; 11 bases are a match to TRBD2. J gave up 2 bases and V 1 base, and 10 bases lay outside the gene matches. Per the germline V gene, CDR1 is LGHNA and CDR2 is YNFKEQ. The CDR3 is made up of 18 amino acids. For the CDR3, the DNA is TGTGCCAGCAGCCAAGGCCCTAGCGGGAGGACCACACCCTACGAGCAGTACTTC. Its translation is CASSQGPSGRTTPYEQYF.

This chain uses TRBV10-3 with TRBJ1-1; D call uncertain. The germline V gene encodes CDR1 ENHRY and CDR2 SYGVKD. The V end was cut by 0 bases, the J end by 1 base, with 9 bases between. The CDR3 covers 15 residues. CDR3 coding DNA: TGTGCCATCAGTGAGTCTGTGGGCGCGAACACTGAAGCTTTCTTT. Amino acids: CAISESVGANTEAFF.

The chain recombines TRBV28 with TRBJ1-2; the D gene is possibly TRBD1 (5 bases). CDR1 is MDHEN and CDR2 is SYDVKM in the germline V gene. This CDR3 region has 12 residues. V was pared by 4 bases and J by 3 bases, with 6 bases between. The CDR3 DNA follows: TGTGCCAGCAGTTGGGGGGACTATGGCTACACCTTC. Residues: CASSWGDYGYTF.

There are a few counts of this clone. The V gene is TRBV6-6, the J gene TRBJ2-7, with TRBD2 matching over 7 bases. Per germline, CDR1 MNHNY and CDR2 SVGAGI (reference sequence). The trim removed 6 bases at V and 2 bases at J, leaving 7 bases unmatched. This CDR3 contains 14 residues. Here the CDR3 DNA reads TGTGCCAGCAGACTCGGGACTATGCCCTACGAGCAGTACTTC. This translates into CASRLGTMPYEQYF.

This clone was observed a few times. V and J are TRBV18 and TRBJ1-1; D remains ambiguous. The CDR3 is 16 residues long. V dropped 1 base and J dropped 6 bases, with 18 bases sitting between them. CDR1 is KGHSH and CDR2 is LQKENI in the germline V gene. For the CDR3, the DNA is TGTGCCAGCTCACCACTTCCGTCGGGAGATATTCCTGAAGCTTTCTTT. Its protein product is CASSPLPSGDIPEAFF.

The rearrangement links TRBV9 to TRBJ2-3, with D possibly matching TRBD2 (6 bases). This CDR3 contains 16 residues. From germline, CDR1 is SGDLS and CDR2 YYNGEE. V gave up 4 bases and J gave up 2 bases, with 17 bases separating them. The CDR3 region is CASSPQVGGPTDTQYF. The DNA for the CDR3 is TGTGCCAGCAGCCCCCAAGTGGGAGGTCCCACAGATACGCAGTATTTT.

This chain joins TRBV19 and TRBJ2-5; weak D call: TRBD1 (6 bases). Germline values: CDR1 LNHDA, CDR2 SQIVND (reference sequence). CDR3 size: 13 residues. Deletions cut 3 bases from V and 2 bases from J, with 7 bases between. This CDR3 reads CASSMTGQETQYF. The DNA of the CDR3 is TGTGCCAGTAGTATGACAGGACAAGAGACCCAGTACTTC.

V gene TRBV30 combines with J gene TRBJ1-5; TRBD1 might be the D (5 bases). The V gene lost 1 base and the J gene lost 6 bases, with 13 bases spanning the gap. Germline CDR1 is GTSNPN and CDR2 is SVGIG (reference sequence). The CDR3 is 14 amino acids. The CDR3 DNA reads TGTGCCTGGAGTGAGACAGCCCATCCTCAGCCCCAGCATTTT. Its protein product is CAWSETAHPQPQHF.

The genes are TRBV29-1 and TRBJ2-7; TRBD1 aligns across 8 bases. The CDR3 consists of 13 residues. V lost 6 bases to trimming and J lost 6 bases; unmatched junction nucleotides: 10. Per the germline V gene, CDR1 is SQVTM and CDR2 is ANQGSEA. This CDR3 reads CSVLSRTGIEQYF. The CDR3 DNA follows: TGCAGCGTCCTCAGTCGGACAGGGATCGAGCAGTACTTC.

DNA for the CDR3: TGTGCCAGCAGTCCCACCCAGGGGGCGGGGAATACGCAGTATTTT. As protein: CASSPTQGAGNTQYF. V is TRBV27 and J is TRBJ2-3, with TRBD1 matching 8 bases. The CDR3 is 15 amino acids. V shed 5 bases and J 7 bases; nucleotides not matched to a gene: 11. Germline V gene lookup returns CDR1 MNHEY and CDR2 SMNVEV (reference sequence).

About this clone: This sample includes further DNA sequences coding for the same CDR3. The chain links TRBV7-3 to TRBJ2-3; the match to TRBD2 covers 7 bases. Trimming took 5 bases from V and 0 from J; bases not matched to a gene: 5. Germline CDR1 and CDR2: SGHTA and FQGTGA. CDR3 length: 15 residues. The CDR3 sequence: CASSSLAVSTDTQYF. The CDR3 nucleotides are TGTGCCAGCAGCAGTCTAGCGGTTAGCACAGATACGCAGTATTTT.